The present TCR beta chain was sequenced within a study of OX40 agonist ivuxolimab in advanced cancers. About the study as a whole: Ivuxolimab, which targeted the costimulatory receptor OX40 (CD134), was an agonistic, fully human IgG2 monoclonal antibody. Intravenous ivuxolimab was administered to patients every 2 weeks at six dose levels: 0.01, 0.1, 0.3, 1.5, 3 and 10 mg/kg. Among the approximately 50 dose-escalation patients, roughly 20 had hepatocellular carcinoma, 15 or so melanoma, 9 renal cell carcinoma and 9 head and neck cancer. A male proportion of almost 85% and a mean age of approximately 58 years, ranging from about 23 to 79, were recorded for the dose-escalation cohort. Prior anti-PD-1, anti-PD-L1 or anti-CTLA-4 therapy was permitted, and 40% of dose-escalation patients had received checkpoint inhibitors. Partial responses were achieved by three dose-escalation patients, of whom one had hepatocellular carcinoma and two had cutaneous melanoma. The purpose of peripheral TCRbeta sequencing was to test whether ivuxolimab changed TCR sequence diversity and led to clonal T-cell expansion. The paper describes the monotherapy dose-escalation part (N = 52 patients) of the phase I trial of ivuxolimab.

Patients with autoimmune disease history or receiving systemic immunosuppression were excluded from the trial. Peripheral blood for TCR sequencing was collected from all dose cohorts at baseline, on cycle 4 day 1, and on cycle 7 day 1. The samples were taken from a phase I, first-in-human, multicenter, open-label dose-escalation trial of ivuxolimab. Adults with locally advanced or metastatic head and neck squamous cell, hepatocellular, melanoma or renal cell carcinoma were enrolled in the trial. CD4+ and CD8+ T cells were sorted separately from peripheral blood before TCR sequencing. The paper as a whole reports these results and caveats: The antigen specificity of the clonally expanded peripheral T cells was not determined. Low levels of normalized T-cell clonal expansion were also seen in some nonresponding patients. At doses of 0.1 to 3.0 mg/kg, clonal expansion of both CD4+ and CD8+ blood T cells was observed from baseline to week 6. After ivuxolimab, more expanded clones were found on average in CD8+ T cells than in CD4+ T cells. Partial responders in the 0.1-3.0 mg/kg groups had among the lowest normalized peripheral clonal expansion, especially among CD8+ T cells.

Comments on this clone: Its antigen is not yet known. Within one base of it there is no much larger clone, and no base qualities were kept.

Genomic DNA was extracted from sorted cells for sequencing of the TCRbeta CDR3 region. TCRbeta CDR3 regions were sequenced using the immunoSEQ Assay. TCRdb mirrors the immuneACCESS table, restricted to in-frame sequences. Some clones are absent from its copies; in checked studies, under half trace to an unresolved V gene, and the reason for the others is unknown. This sample is represented by approximately 76,000 clones; approximately 85% of them were singletons. The ten largest clones add up to 0.5% to 0.7% of the sample. The CDR3 runs 16 amino acids, cysteine and phenylalanine included. The read is trimmed to its CDR3 DNA, 48 bases read in frame from base 1. The germline V gene provides CDR1 MGHDK and CDR2 SYGVNS. The germline V end is reduced by 4 bases and the J end by 4 bases; junction bases left unmatched: 9.

Specimen: CD4+ or CD8+ T cells sorted from blood, collected in a trial of the OX40 agonist ivuxolimab. Recombination joined TRBV25-1 with TRBJ2-5; TRBD2 fits 10 bases in the junction. The sequence was obtained from an adult with an advanced solid tumor such as melanoma, head and neck, liver or kidney cancer. The CDR3 protein sequence reads: CASSGVLSGGGETQYF. Here is the DNA: TGTGCCAGCAGTGGAGTACTGAGCGGGGGGGGAGAGACCCAGTACTTC.